The sequence of this T cell receptor (beta chain) was determined in a study of T cells in Graves' hyperthyroidism and ophthalmopathy. In the study overall: Peripheral blood samples were taken at initial diagnosis, prior to any treatment.

V was cut by 6 bases and J by 7 bases, with 21 bases left in between. Germline assignment: CDR1 SGHDN and CDR2 FVKESK. The CDR3 is 15 amino acids. General study findings and limits: Ophthalmopathy was separated from stable hyperthyroidism by a 13 V-J model. Most clonotypes expanded in thyroid above 0.001 were likewise present in blood.

In its sample, this clonotype was seen many times. Antigen specificity is unknown. Amplification yielded TCR beta CDR3 regions, with RNA transcripts as the source. The primer set for the first-round RT-PCR of the TCR CDR3 was HTBI. TCRdb reanalysed the multiplex PCR reads using MiXCR and keeps one entry per CDR3 protein. The sample has around 760,000 distinct CDR3 sequences, roughly a third seen once. The study based diagnoses on clinical symptoms, serum thyroxine and TRAb, thyroid ultrasound and orbital computed tomography. Sequencing used blood. The source of this sequence is a middle-aged woman with Graves' hyperthyroidism. The V gene is TRBV14, the J gene TRBJ2-5, with a weak D call TRBD1 (6 bases). DNA of the CDR3: TGTGCCAGCAGGAGGGGGACGGGGATTTCGTCGACCCAGTACTTC. As protein: CASRRGTGISSTQYF.